The 20 T cell receptor beta chains below were found in one sample sequenced in a study of CD8 T cells in ankylosing spondylitis. TCRdb processed the 5' RACE reads anew with MiXCR; each CDR3 protein has one entry. The sample has roughly 39,000 distinct CDR3 sequences, about 2.5% seen once. The sequenced sample was blood, either unsorted or a sorted T cell fraction (not recorded which). Receptors originate from a male donor with ankylosing spondylitis or in good health (not recorded which).

This clonotype was detected many times. V and J are TRBV9 and TRBJ2-3; D may be TRBD1 or TRBD2 (5 bases each). The CDR3 is made up of 13 amino acids. From germline, CDR1 is SGDLS and CDR2 YYNGEE. V shed 6 bases and J shed 1 base, with 9 bases lying between them. CDR3 nucleotide sequence: TGTGCCAGCACCCGGGACCGCACAGATACGCAGTATTTT. Amino acid sequence: CASTRDRTDTQYF.

This clonotype was picked up many times. The chain links TRBV9 to TRBJ2-2, with a weak D call TRBD1 (6 bases). CDR3 length equals 17 residues. With 4 bases removed from V and 1 base from J, the gap between germline ends came to 17 bases. Germline lookup yields CDR1 SGDLS and CDR2 YYNGEE. This CDR3 reads CASSQSGGGRNTGELFF. The CDR3 DNA reads as TGTGCCAGCAGCCAATCGGGTGGGGGCAGGAACACCGGGGAGCTGTTTTTT.

In this sample, this clonotype turned up many times. The V gene is TRBV9, the J gene TRBJ2-6; D uncertain. From germline, CDR1 is SGDLS and CDR2 YYNGEE. Trimming shortened V by 0 bases and J by 0 bases, and 4 bases separated the two germline ends. The length of the CDR3 is 15 residues. CDR3 DNA: TGTGCCAGCAGCGTAGAGCCCTCTGGGGCCAACGTCCTGACTTTC. It encodes CASSVEPSGANVLTF.

This clonotype was counted ten times or more. J is TRBJ1-5 and V is TRBV21-1. TRBV21-1 is given as a pseudogene. The length of the CDR3 is 20 residues. For the CDR3, the DNA is TGTGCCAGCAGCACCCACGACCAAGCCCTAGATACCTATAGCAATCAGCCCCAGCATTTT. Translated: CASSTHDQALDTYSNQPQHF.

This clonotype occurred many times. The chain recombines TRBV9 with TRBJ2-1; either TRBD1 or TRBD2 may fit D (5 bases each). The CDR3 loop spans 16 amino acids. Germline CDR1 is SGDLS and CDR2 is YYNGEE. The V and J ends lost 4 bases and 2 bases respectively, with 16 bases between them. CDR3 bases: TGTGCCAGCAGCCCAAGAGGGGACCCGACCTACAATGAGCAGTTCTTC. Protein sequence: CASSPRGDPTYNEQFF. Full variable domain (outside the CDR3, taken from reference TRBV9 and TRBJ2-1): DSGVTQTPKHLITATGQRVTLRCSPRSGDLSVYWYQQSLDQGLQFLIQYYNGEERAKGNILERFSAQQFPDLHSELNLSSLELGDSALYFCASSPRGDPTYNEQFFGPGTRLTVL.

This clonotype was recorded many times. This CDR3 is CASSEGGGQQFF. The CDR3, as DNA: TGTGCCAGCAGCGAGGGAGGGGGGCAGCAGTTCTTC. The rearrangement joins TRBV9 to TRBJ2-1; the D gene is possibly TRBD2 (7 bases). This CDR3 is built from 12 residues. V lost 3 bases and J 11 bases, leaving 12 bases between the germline ends. Germline V gives CDR1 SGDLS, CDR2 YYNGEE.

This clonotype was detected ten times or more. The chain joins TRBV9 to TRBJ2-1, with D tentatively TRBD2 (6 bases). The CDR3 loop spans 16 amino acids. The V gene lost 0 bases and the J gene lost 6 bases, with 16 bases spanning the gap. Germline assignment: CDR1 SGDLS and CDR2 YYNGEE. CDR3 amino acids: CASSVDGGDFPNEQFF. CDR3 sequence (DNA): TGTGCCAGCAGCGTAGATGGCGGGGATTTCCCCAATGAGCAGTTCTTC.

This clonotype was counted at least ten times. The chain recombines TRBV9 with TRBJ1-2; D remains unclear. The CDR3 is 15 residues long. The germline V gene encodes CDR1 SGDLS and CDR2 YYNGEE. V lost 3 bases and J lost 0, with 12 bases in between. The CDR3 DNA sequence: TGTGCCAGCAGCGATCGAGGGCTGGCTAACTATGGCTACACCTTC. It yields the protein CASSDRGLANYGYTF. The whole variable domain, filled in from reference TRBV9 and TRBJ1-2, reads DSGVTQTPKHLITATGQRVTLRCSPRSGDLSVYWYQQSLDQGLQFLIQYYNGEERAKGNILERFSAQQFPDLHSELNLSSLELGDSALYFCASSDRGLANYGYTFGSGTRLTVV.

This clonotype was seen many times. The chain is built from TRBV9 and TRBJ2-1; TRBD2 matches at 10 bases. CDR1 is SGDLS, CDR2 YYNGEE, per germline. J gave up 5 bases and V 4 bases, and 12 bases lay outside the gene matches. The CDR3 is 17 residues long. The CDR3 is CASSPSQGLATHNEQFF. CDR3 DNA sequence: TGTGCCAGCAGCCCATCTCAGGGACTAGCGACCCACAATGAGCAGTTCTTC.

In its sample, this clonotype was seen many times. J is TRBJ2-7 and V is TRBV9; D not resolved. This CDR3 is 14 amino acids long. V was trimmed by 0 bases and J by 3 bases, leaving 10 bases between them. Germline values: CDR1 SGDLS, CDR2 YYNGEE. CDR3: CASSVALGIYEQYF. In nucleotides, the CDR3 is TGTGCCAGCAGCGTAGCACTGGGAATCTACGAGCAGTACTTC.

This clonotype was detected ten times or more. The V and J genes are TRBV9 and TRBJ1-3; D is unclear. The CDR3 has 16 residues. The germline V gene encodes CDR1 SGDLS and CDR2 YYNGEE. Between the trimmed V and J ends, which lost 1 base and 4 bases, there was a span of 15 bases. The DNA for the CDR3 is TGTGCCAGCAGCGTATCCATCGACCTCTCCGGAAACACCATATATTTT. As protein: CASSVSIDLSGNTIYF.

About this clonotype: An end of the junction differs from the germline gene, which may be a read error. This sequence joins TRBV9 and TRBJ1-6, with D hard to call. The CDR3 is 13 amino acids. Per the germline V gene, CDR1 is SGDLS and CDR2 is YYNGEE. The CDR3 sequence: CVSSVEDNSPLHF. The CDR3 coding sequence is TGTGTCAGCAGCGTAGAGGATAATTCACCCCTCCACTTT.

This clonotype was recorded at least ten times. V and J are TRBV9 and TRBJ2-4, with D possibly being TRBD1 or TRBD2 (5 bases each). Trimming left V 3 bases short and J 9 bases short, with 16 bases between. The length of the CDR3 is 14 residues. In germline, CDR1 is SGDLS, CDR2 YYNGEE. The CDR3 nucleotides read TGTGCCAGCAGCGCCGCCGGGACCTCCAGCATTCAGTACTTC. Its translation is CASSAAGTSSIQYF.

Only a few counts were recorded for this clonotype. The chain combines TRBV9 with TRBJ1-2; D is unresolved. Trimming shortened V by 0 bases and J by 5 bases, and 11 bases separated the two germline ends. The CDR3 runs to 14 residues. Germline CDR1 reads SGDLS; CDR2 reads YYNGEE. The CDR3: CASSVAPSTYGYTF. The CDR3 coding sequence is TGTGCCAGCAGCGTAGCTCCATCGACTTATGGCTACACCTTC.

In its sample, this clonotype was seen many times. The chain is built from TRBV9 and TRBJ1-4, with TRBD1 matching over 8 bases. This CDR3 region has 15 residues. J was trimmed by 8 bases and V by 3 bases; bases with no gene match: 9. Germline CDR1 reads SGDLS; CDR2 reads YYNGEE. CDR3 DNA sequence: TGTGCCAGCAGCGGGCGACAGGGGATGGAGGAAAAACTGTTTTTT. Translated, it gives CASSGRQGMEEKLFF.

Worth noting for this clonotype: It may be a read error: a sequence one base away is much more abundant. The chain links TRBV9 to TRBJ2-2; possible D gene TRBD1, 6 bases. The V gene's germline CDR1 is SGDLS and CDR2 YYNGEE. Trimming left V 3 bases short and J 2 bases short, with 14 bases between. The CDR3 has 16 amino acids. DNA for the CDR3: TGTGCCAGCAGCGCAGGGGCTAGTCGAAACACCGGGGAGCTGTTTTTT. This translates into CASSAGASRNTGELFF.

This clonotype was counted at least ten times. The chain links TRBV9 to TRBJ2-3, with D possibly being TRBD1 (6 bases). CDR3 size: 16 residues. CDR1 is SGDLS, CDR2 YYNGEE, per germline. The germline V and J ends were trimmed by 2 bases and 9 bases, with 22 bases remaining between them. The CDR3 protein is CASSVGDILSSGTQYF. The DNA of the CDR3 is TGTGCCAGCAGCGTGGGGGACATTCTCTCTTCGGGAACGCAGTATTTT.

This clonotype has a count of ten or more. V usage is TRBV9 and J usage is TRBJ2-4, with 10 bases lining up with TRBD2. Trimming at V came to 4 bases and at J to 4 bases, leaving 11 bases not matched to a gene. Looked up from germline, CDR1 is SGDLS and CDR2 is YYNGEE. The CDR3 has 17 residues. CDR3: CASSTSSNSGGKNIQYF. The CDR3 region has the DNA TGTGCCAGCAGCACCTCTTCCAATAGCGGGGGGAAAAACATTCAGTACTTC. Filled out from reference TRBV9 and TRBJ2-4, the complete variable domain reads DSGVTQTPKHLITATGQRVTLRCSPRSGDLSVYWYQQSLDQGLQFLIQYYNGEERAKGNILERFSAQQFPDLHSELNLSSLELGDSALYFCASSTSSNSGGKNIQYFGAGTRLSVL.

This clonotype was detected ten times or more. The chain employs TRBV9 and TRBJ2-1; 7 positions match TRBD2. Germline assignment: CDR1 SGDLS and CDR2 YYNGEE. Germline trimming cut 0 bases from V and 5 bases from J; bases unmatched to any gene: 5. The CDR3 contains 15 residues. CDR3 loop: CASSVGAGDHNEQFF. For the CDR3, the DNA is TGTGCCAGCAGCGTAGGGGCGGGAGACCACAATGAGCAGTTCTTC.

This clonotype came up many times. The V gene is TRBV9, the J gene TRBJ1-4; D might be TRBD1 (6 bases). The CDR3 loop spans 16 amino acids. V gave up 0 bases and J gave up 13 bases, with 22 bases separating them. The germline gives CDR1 SGDLS, CDR2 YYNGEE. CDR3 protein: CASSVDAAGAIGGLFF. CDR3 DNA sequence: TGTGCCAGCAGCGTAGATGCGGCAGGGGCGATTGGGGGACTGTTTTTT. Looking up the rest from reference TRBV9 and TRBJ1-4 gives the full variable domain: DSGVTQTPKHLITATGQRVTLRCSPRSGDLSVYWYQQSLDQGLQFLIQYYNGEERAKGNILERFSAQQFPDLHSELNLSSLELGDSALYFCASSVDAAGAIGGLFFGSGTQLSVL.